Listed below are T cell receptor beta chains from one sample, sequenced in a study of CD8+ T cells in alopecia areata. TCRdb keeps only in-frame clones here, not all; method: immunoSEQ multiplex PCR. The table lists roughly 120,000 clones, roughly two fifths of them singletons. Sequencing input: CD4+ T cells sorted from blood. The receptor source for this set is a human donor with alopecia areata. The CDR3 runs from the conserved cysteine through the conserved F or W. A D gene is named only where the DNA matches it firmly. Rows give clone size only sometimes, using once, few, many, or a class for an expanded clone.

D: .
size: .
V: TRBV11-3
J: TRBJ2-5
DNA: TGTGCCAGCAGCTTAGAAGGGGCGAAGACCCAGTACTTC
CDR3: CASSLEGAKTQYF

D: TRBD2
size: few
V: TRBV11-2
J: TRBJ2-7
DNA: TGTGCCAGCAGCCTGACTAGCGGGGGGTTATACGAGCAGTACTTC
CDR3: CASSLTSGGLYEQYF

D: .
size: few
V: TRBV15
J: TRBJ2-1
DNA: TGTGCCACCAGCAAGCACAATGAGCAGTTCTTC
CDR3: CATSKHNEQFF

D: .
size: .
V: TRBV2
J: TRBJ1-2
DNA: TGTGCCAGCGGAGGGGGGCCCCGACTCACGGGAAACTATGGCTACACCTTC
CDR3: CASGGGPRLTGNYGYTF

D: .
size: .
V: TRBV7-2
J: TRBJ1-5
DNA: TGTGCCAGCAGCTTAGACAGGGCCCTCGGTCAGCCCCAGCATTTT
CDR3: CASSLDRALGQPQHF

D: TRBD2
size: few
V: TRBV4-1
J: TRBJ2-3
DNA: TGCGCCAGCAGCCCCGGGACTAGCGGACCGGATACGCAGTATTTT
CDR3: CASSPGTSGPDTQYF

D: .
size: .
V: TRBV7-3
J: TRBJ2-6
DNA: TGTGCCAGCAGCCCAGGGCTATCTGGGGCCAACGTCCTGACTTTC
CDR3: CASSPGLSGANVLTF

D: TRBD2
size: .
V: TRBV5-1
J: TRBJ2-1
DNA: TGCGCCAGCAGCCAATACGGGGGGAATGAGCAGTTCTTC
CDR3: CASSQYGGNEQFF

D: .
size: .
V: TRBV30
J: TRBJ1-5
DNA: TGTGCCTGGGGGGACGGATACAATCAGCCCCAGCATTTT
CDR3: CAWGDGYNQPQHF

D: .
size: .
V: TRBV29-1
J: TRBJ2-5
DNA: TGCAGCGCTCATCAAGAGACCCAGTACTTC
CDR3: CSAHQETQYF

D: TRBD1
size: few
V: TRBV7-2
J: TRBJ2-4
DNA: TGTGCCAGCAGCCTGACCAACAGGGGTACGGCCAAAAACATTCAGTACTTC
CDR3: CASSLTNRGTAKNIQYF

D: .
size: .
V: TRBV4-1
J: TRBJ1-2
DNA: TGCGCCAGCAGCCTCCGCCGGGCGGTGGGCTACACCTTC
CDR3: CASSLRRAVGYTF

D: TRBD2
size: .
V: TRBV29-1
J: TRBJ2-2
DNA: TGCAGCGGAACCCGTGTAGCGGGGGCCGGGGGCACCGGGGAGCTGTTTTTT
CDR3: CSGTRVAGAGGTGELFF

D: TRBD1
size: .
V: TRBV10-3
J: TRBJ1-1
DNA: TGTGCCATCAGCCCGACAGGGATCACTGAAGCTTTCTTT
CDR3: CAISPTGITEAFF

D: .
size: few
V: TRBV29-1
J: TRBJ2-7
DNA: TGCAGCGTTGAGACTGAATCCTACGAGCAGTACTTC
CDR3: CSVETESYEQYF

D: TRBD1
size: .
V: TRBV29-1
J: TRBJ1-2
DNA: TGCAGCGTCGCTGGGACAGGCCACAACTATGGCTACACCTTC
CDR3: CSVAGTGHNYGYTF

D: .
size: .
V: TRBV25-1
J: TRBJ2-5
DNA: TGTGCCAGCAGCTTGAATGTGGGAGGAAGGGAGACCCAGTACTTC
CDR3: CASSLNVGGRETQYF

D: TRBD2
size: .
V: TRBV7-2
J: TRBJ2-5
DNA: TGTGCCAGCAGCCTAGGGGCGGGGGGAGAGACCCAGTACTTC
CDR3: CASSLGAGGETQYF

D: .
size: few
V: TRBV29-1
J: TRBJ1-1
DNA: TGCAGCGTTGTTCGACAGCATTCGAACACTGAAGCTTTCTTT
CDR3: CSVVRQHSNTEAFF

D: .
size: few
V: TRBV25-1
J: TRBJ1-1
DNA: TGTGCCAGGACGATCGGGGGAAACACTGAAGCTTTCTTT
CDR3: CARTIGGNTEAFF

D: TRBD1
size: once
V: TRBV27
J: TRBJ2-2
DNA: TGTGCCAGCAGTACCAGGGGGCGCGGCACCGGGGAGCTGTTTTTT
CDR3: CASSTRGRGTGELFF

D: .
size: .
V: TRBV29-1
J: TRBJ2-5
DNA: TGCAGCGTTGTTTTTGTCAGTCAAGAGACCCAGTACTTC
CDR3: CSVVFVSQETQYF

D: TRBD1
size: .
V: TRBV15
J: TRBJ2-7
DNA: TGTGCCACCAGCAGAACCTTCGGGACAGGTGAGGAAGAGCAGTACTTC
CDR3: CATSRTFGTGEEEQYF

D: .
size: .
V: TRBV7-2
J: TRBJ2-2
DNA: TGTGCCAGCAGCCCGCGGTCCCTAGCAAGAGCCGGGGAGCTGTTTTTT
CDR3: CASSPRSLARAGELFF

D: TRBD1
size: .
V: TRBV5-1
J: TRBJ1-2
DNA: TGCGCCAGCAGCCTGGGGACAGCAGCTAACTATGGCTACACCTTC
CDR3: CASSLGTAANYGYTF

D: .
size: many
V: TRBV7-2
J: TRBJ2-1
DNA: TGTGCCAGCAGCGGAGCGGCCATTGAGCAGTTCTTC
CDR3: CASSGAAIEQFF

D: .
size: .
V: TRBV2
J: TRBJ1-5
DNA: TGTGCCAGCAGACACCAGGGGAGTAGCAATCAGCCCCAGCATTTT
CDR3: CASRHQGSSNQPQHF

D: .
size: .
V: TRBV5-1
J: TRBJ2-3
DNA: TGCGCCAGCAGCCCCTTCGGACAGCGCACAGATACGCAGTATTTT
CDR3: CASSPFGQRTDTQYF

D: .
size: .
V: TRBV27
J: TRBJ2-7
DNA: TGTGCCAGCAGTTACATTGGTCTGCAGTACTTC
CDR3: CASSYIGLQYF